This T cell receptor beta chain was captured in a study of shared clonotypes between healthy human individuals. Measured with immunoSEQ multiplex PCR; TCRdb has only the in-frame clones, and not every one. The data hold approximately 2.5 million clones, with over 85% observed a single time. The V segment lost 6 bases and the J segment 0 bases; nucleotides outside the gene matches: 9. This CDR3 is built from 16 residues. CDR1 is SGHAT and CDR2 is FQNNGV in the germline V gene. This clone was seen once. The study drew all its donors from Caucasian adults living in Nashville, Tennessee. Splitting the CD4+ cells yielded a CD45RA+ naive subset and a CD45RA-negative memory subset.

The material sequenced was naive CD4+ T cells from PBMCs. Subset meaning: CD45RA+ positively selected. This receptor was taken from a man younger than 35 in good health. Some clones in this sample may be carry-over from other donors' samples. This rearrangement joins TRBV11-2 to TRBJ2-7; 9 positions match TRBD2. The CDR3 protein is CASSALAGRSSYEQYF. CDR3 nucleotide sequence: TGTGCCAGCAGTGCCCTAGCGGGAAGGAGCTCCTACGAGCAGTACTTC.